This T cell receptor beta chain was obtained from a study of identical twins. This clonotype was counted at least ten times. Healthy Caucasians made up all donors. TCRdb re-analysed the 5' RACE reads in MiXCR, keeping a single row per CDR3 protein. Seen here are over 200,000 distinct CDR3 sequences, 10% to 13% observed once, and the top ten hold 9% to 10%. Germline V lookup: CDR1 MNHNS, CDR2 SASEGT. The CDR3 contains 14 residues. V lost 3 bases, J lost 3 bases, and 12 bases lay in between. The TCR originated in a man aged 50-60 years in good health. Sequencing was carried out using memory T cells sorted from blood. This chain uses TRBV6-1 with TRBJ2-7; TRBD1 is a possible D gene (6 bases). DNA for the CDR3: TGTGCCAGCAGTGAGGAGGTCAGGGGCTACGAGCAGTACTTC. It is translated as CASSEEVRGYEQYF.